This T cell receptor (beta chain) was recovered during a study of early T cells in non-severe SARS-CoV-2 infection. Study context: Chains from this unsorted whole-blood bulk RNA could not be paired. Study-wide results and caveats: Database matching using VDJdb favored anti-spike CD8 responses, with private and CD4 specificities left missing.

The CDR3 length is 14 residues. The germline V and J ends were trimmed by 0 bases and 5 bases, with 11 bases remaining between them. In germline, CDR1 is SGHRS, CDR2 YFSETQ. This clonotype was observed a few times. Its antigen is as yet unknown. Unique molecular identifiers were added to individual cDNA molecules. In TCRdb, the 5' RACE reads were re-called with MiXCR into one record per CDR3 protein. The sample has under 85,000 distinct CDR3 sequences; over 10% are singletons. The rearrangement uses TRBV5-1 and TRBJ1-2, with no clear D. Sample: whole blood. The receptor's source is an adult who was a healthcare worker with PCR-confirmed SARS-CoV-2 infection or an uninfected control (not recorded which). CDR3 bases: TGCGCCAGCAGCTTGGGGGCCGCCCGTTATGGCTACACCTTC. Translation gives CASSLGAARYGYTF.